This T cell receptor (beta chain) originates from a study of tumor-infiltrating lymphocytes in primary liver carcinoma. Starting from around 0.45 ug of total RNA, TCR beta cDNA was produced with a primer in the constant region. What produced the TCR beta libraries was three nested multiplex PCR rounds using slightly modified ARM-PCR. The first two PCR rounds used TRBV1-TRBV30 forward primers with a C-beta reverse primer, approximately 11 cycles each. TCRdb re-called the multiplex PCR reads through MiXCR, storing one row per CDR3 protein. This table has 100,000 or so distinct CDR3 sequences, approximately 80% appearing once. Study-wide findings and caveats: Tumor specimens were characterized by a significantly higher top-250-clone fraction than blood (p = 0.039). Tumor-blood pairs (like tumor-adjacent pairs) overlapped less than tumor region pairs did.

On this clonotype: What it binds is unknown. The junction departs from the called germline gene at one end, perhaps through a read error.

Co-extracted RNA and DNA came from about 19-30 mg of unsorted bulk tissue. Germline-derived CDR1 and CDR2 are SGHDT and YYEEEE. CDR3 length: 14 amino acids. J is TRBJ1-1 and V is TRBV5-6; possibly TRBD1 for D (6 bases). Sequencing was carried out using liver tumor tissue from sampling region 3. Subset of the sample: tumor region T3, left-lateral pole. The TCR comes from a man aged 40-49 years with primary liver carcinoma and hepatitis B virus infection. The CDR3 nucleotides are TGTGCCAGCAGCTTGGCACAGACAGGAGCTGAAGTTTTCTTT. It yields the protein CASSLAQTGAEVFF.